This T cell receptor beta chain derives from a study of beta chain features in type 1 diabetes. Study-level points and caveats: Across all four CD4+ subsets, people with type 1 diabetes showed modestly shorter TCRB CDR3s. Insertion counts at VDJ junctions were lower in type 1 diabetes patients, who also showed more deletions there.

This clone was seen a few times. The antigen remains unidentified. V lost 3 bases to trimming and J lost 0 bases, with 10 bases between them. This CDR3 spans 15 amino acids. CDR1 and CDR2 from the germline V gene are SEHNR and FQNEAQ (reference sequence). The whole isolated RNA underwent reverse transcription, so sequencing captured expressed TCRB transcripts. Profiled with immunoSEQ multiplex PCR; TCRdb holds only in-frame clones, not every one. The sample carries tens of thousands of clones, around 52% recorded once. The authors took one heparinised blood draw, averaging approximately 120 mL, from each donor.

Sequenced input: Tregs from blood. The chain recombines TRBV7-9 with TRBJ2-3; D might be TRBD1 (5 bases). The receptor's source is a woman younger than 30 in good health. The CDR3 loop reads CASSLGQASTDTQYF. In nucleotides, the CDR3 is TGTGCCAGCAGCTTGGGGCAGGCTAGCACAGATACGCAGTATTTT. Together with reference TRBV7-9 and TRBJ2-3, the CDR3 gives the full variable domain: DTGVSQNPRHKITKRGQNVTFRCDPISEHNRLYWYRQTLGQGPEFLTYFQNEAQLEKSRLLSDRFSAERPKGSFSTLEIQRTEQGDSAMYLCASSLGQASTDTQYFGPGTRLTVL.